The sequence of this T cell receptor beta chain was determined in a study of blood T cell repertoires in COVID-19 (dated by TCRdb to the early 2020s). Study-wide context: Collaborator samples came from the United States, Italy and Spain and covered acute and convalescent phases of COVID-19. The material from the prospective study consisted of cDNA or gDNA derived from T cells, B-cell-depleted T cells, or PBMCs. Subjects who had been exposed to COVID-19, were actively infected with it, or had recovered from it provided the deeply sampled blood TCRbeta repertoires that made up the dataset. The repertoires were released in a freely available public database intended as a resource for research on the immune response to SARS-CoV-2. The samples were drawn from two sources: the first 160 participants of the ongoing ImmuneRACE study, and approximately 1,300 subjects contributed by 6 global collaborators. The sample metadata nearly always contained a de-identified subject ID, COVID-19 status, age in years and sex. Where available, HLA class I and class II types were taken from metadata supplied by the sample provider and were not determined by assay-based typing. What the study reported, not specific to this receptor: The amount of clinical and demographic metadata varied by source and participant and was provided uncurated.

Regarding this clone: No antigen is known for it. Base qualities are not recorded, but no much larger clone differs from it by a single base.

TCRbeta CDR3 regions were amplified from genomic DNA by means of the immunoSEQ Assay, a bias-controlled multiplex PCR. The study's own analysis went as follows. The number of nucleated cells in each sample was estimated from the amplification of reference gene primers within the assay. To quantify the absolute abundance of each unique TCRbeta CDR3 rearrangement, sequence reads were collapsed and filtered. Productive Simpson clonality was computed per sample as the square root of Simpson's diversity index over productive rearrangements. This is the immuneACCESS table as TCRdb keeps it, with only in-frame sequences that have V and J called. A part of the clones is gone; compared with another copy, unresolved V genes explain less than half, and the rest is unexplained. D and trimming come from the DNA, and the V and J calls and clone size come from that table. The sample table shows roughly 250,000 clones, and about 87% are seen once. Of the sample, about 3.4% is held by the ten largest clones.

In the prospective study, participants were about 18 to 90 years old, resided in approximately 25 geographic areas of the United States, and were enrolled through a virtual design. To assign participants to cohorts, the prospective study relied on clinical history that participants themselves reported in a screening survey and a study questionnaire. A participant counted as exposed if, within 2 weeks of entering the study, that participant had been in contact with someone who had a PCR-confirmed or clinician-diagnosed COVID-19 case. Mobile phlebotomists in the prospective study collected whole blood, serum and a nasopharyngeal or oropharyngeal swab from every participant. Participants in the prospective study had the option to provide additional blood draws and questionnaires over an approximately two-month period. Before DNA extraction, prospective study blood samples were shipped either frozen or at room temperature.

The CDR3 has 13 amino acids, counting the end cysteine and phenylalanine. Here the CDR3 DNA is all that survives: 39 bases in frame from base 1. V trim: 5 bases; J trim: 10 bases; unmatched bases: 4. For CDR1 and CDR2, the germline V gene (reference sequence) lists LNHDA and SQIVND. The V and J segments used are TRBV19 and TRBJ2-1, and TRBD2 aligns with 11 junction nucleotides. Source material: PBMCs or T cells enriched from blood (not recorded which). The TCR was taken from a woman in her forties who had been exposed to COVID-19. CDR3 protein: CASSSGLAVEQFF. The DNA sequence follows: TGTGCCAGTAGTTCGGGACTAGCGGTAGAGCAGTTCTTC.